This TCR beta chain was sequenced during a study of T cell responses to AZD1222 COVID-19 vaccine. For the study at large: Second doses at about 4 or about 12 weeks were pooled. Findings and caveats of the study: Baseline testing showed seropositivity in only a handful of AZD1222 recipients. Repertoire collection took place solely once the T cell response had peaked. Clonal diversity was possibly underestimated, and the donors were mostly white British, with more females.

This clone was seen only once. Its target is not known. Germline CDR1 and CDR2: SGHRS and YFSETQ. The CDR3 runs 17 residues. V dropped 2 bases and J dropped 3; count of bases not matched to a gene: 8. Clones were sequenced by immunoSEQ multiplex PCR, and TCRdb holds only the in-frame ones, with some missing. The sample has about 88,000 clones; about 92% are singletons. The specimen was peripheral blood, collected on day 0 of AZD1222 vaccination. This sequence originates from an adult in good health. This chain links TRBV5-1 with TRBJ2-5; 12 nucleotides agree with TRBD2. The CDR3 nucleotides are TGCGCCAGCAGCTTTTTTCCGGCTAGCGGGAGGGAAGAGACCCAGTACTTC. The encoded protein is CASSFFPASGREETQYF. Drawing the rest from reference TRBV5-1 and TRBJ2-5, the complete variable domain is KAGVTQTPRYLIKTRGQQVTLSCSPISGHRSVSWYQQTPGQGLQFLFEYFSETQRNKGNFPGRFSGRQFSNSRSEMNVSTLELGDSALYLCASSFFPASGREETQYFGPGTRLLVL.